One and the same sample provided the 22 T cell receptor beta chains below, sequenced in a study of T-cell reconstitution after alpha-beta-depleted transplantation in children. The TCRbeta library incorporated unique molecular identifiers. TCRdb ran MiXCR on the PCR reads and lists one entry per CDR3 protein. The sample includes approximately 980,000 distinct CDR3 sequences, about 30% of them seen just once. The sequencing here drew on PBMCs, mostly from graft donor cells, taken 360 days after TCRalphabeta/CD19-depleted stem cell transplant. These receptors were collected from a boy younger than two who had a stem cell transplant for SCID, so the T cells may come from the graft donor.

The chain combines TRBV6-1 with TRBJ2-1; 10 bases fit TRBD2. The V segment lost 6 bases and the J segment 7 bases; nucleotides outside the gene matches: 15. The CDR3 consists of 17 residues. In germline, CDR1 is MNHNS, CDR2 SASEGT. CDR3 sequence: CASRPLGASGGHNEQFF. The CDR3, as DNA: TGTGCCAGCAGACCCCTGGGTGCTAGCGGGGGCCATAATGAGCAGTTCTTC.

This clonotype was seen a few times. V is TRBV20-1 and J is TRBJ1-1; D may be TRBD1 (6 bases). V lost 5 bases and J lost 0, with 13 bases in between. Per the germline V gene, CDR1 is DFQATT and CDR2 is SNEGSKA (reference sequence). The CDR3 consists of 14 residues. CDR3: CSAGRQAMNTEAFF. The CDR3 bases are TGCAGTGCTGGACGACAGGCCATGAACACTGAAGCTTTCTTT.

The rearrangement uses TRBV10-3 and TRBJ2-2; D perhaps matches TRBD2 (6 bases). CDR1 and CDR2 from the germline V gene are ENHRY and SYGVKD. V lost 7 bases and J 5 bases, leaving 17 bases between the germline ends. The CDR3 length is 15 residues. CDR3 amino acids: CAIKELAGRTGELFF. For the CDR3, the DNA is TGTGCCATCAAAGAATTGGCAGGGAGGACCGGGGAGCTGTTTTTT.

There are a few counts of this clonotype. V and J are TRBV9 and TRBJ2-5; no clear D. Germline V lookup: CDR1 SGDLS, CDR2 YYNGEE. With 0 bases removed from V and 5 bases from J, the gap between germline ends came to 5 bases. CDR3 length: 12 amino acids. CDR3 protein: CASSVGFETQYF. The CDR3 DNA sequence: TGTGCCAGCAGCGTAGGGTTCGAGACCCAGTACTTC.

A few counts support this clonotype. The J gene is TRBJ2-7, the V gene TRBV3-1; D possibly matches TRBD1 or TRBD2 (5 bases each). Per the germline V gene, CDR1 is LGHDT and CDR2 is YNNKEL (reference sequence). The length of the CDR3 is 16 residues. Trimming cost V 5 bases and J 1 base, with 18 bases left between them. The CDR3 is CASSSPRGQRSYEQYF. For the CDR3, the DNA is TGTGCCAGCAGCTCACCCCGGGGCCAGAGATCCTACGAGCAGTACTTC.

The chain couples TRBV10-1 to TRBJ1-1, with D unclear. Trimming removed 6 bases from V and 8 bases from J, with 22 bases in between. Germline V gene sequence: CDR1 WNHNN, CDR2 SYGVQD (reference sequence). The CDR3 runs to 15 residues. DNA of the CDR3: TGCGCCAGCAGCCCTAGGAGGGCGAGCACCATGGAAGCTTTCTTT. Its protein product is CASSPRRASTMEAFF.

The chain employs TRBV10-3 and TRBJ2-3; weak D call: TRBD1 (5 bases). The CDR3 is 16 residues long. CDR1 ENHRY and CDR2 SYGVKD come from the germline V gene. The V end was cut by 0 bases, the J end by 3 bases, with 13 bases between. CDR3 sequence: CAISESWQGKTDTQYF. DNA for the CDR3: TGTGCCATCAGTGAGTCGTGGCAGGGAAAGACAGATACGCAGTATTTT.

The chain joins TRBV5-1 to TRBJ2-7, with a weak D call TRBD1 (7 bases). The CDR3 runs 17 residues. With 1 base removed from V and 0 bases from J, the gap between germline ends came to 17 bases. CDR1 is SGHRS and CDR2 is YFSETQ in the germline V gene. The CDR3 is CASSLLVSGDSSYEQYF. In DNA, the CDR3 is TGCGCCAGCAGCTTGTTGGTCTCGGGGGACAGCTCCTACGAGCAGTACTTC.

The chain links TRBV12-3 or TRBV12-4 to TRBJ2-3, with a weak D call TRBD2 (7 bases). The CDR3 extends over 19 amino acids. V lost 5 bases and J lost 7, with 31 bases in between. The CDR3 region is CASSPHFGGGSWGRNTQYF. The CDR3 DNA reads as TGTGCCAGCAGTCCCCATTTTGGGGGGGGCTCGTGGGGGAGGAATACGCAGTATTTT.

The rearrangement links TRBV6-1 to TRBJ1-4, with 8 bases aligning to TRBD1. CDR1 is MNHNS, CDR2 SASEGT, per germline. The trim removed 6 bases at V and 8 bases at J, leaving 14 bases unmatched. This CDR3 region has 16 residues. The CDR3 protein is CASSGKSVTGDEKLFF. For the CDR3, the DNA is TGTGCCAGCAGCGGTAAGAGCGTGACAGGGGACGAAAAACTGTTTTTT.

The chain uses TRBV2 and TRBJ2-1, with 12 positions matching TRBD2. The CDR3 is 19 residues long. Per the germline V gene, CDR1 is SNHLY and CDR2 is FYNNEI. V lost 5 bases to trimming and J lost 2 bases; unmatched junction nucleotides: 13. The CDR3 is CASSPRTSGARDAYNEQFF. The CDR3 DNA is TGTGCCAGCAGTCCTAGGACTAGCGGGGCCCGCGATGCCTACAATGAGCAGTTCTTC.

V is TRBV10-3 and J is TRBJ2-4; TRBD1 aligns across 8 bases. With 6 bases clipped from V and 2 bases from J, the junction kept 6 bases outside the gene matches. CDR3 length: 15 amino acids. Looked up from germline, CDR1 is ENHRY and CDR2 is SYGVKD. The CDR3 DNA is TGTGCCATCAGGGCGGACAGGGACCCCAAAAACATTCAGTACTTC. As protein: CAIRADRDPKNIQYF.

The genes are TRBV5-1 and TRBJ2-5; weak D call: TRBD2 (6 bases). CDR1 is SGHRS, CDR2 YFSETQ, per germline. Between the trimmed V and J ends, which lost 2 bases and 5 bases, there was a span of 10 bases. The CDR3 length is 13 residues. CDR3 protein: CASSFLTSETQYF. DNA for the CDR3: TGCGCCAGCAGCTTCCTGACTAGTGAGACCCAGTACTTC. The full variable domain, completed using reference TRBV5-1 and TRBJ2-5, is KAGVTQTPRYLIKTRGQQVTLSCSPISGHRSVSWYQQTPGQGLQFLFEYFSETQRNKGNFPGRFSGRQFSNSRSEMNVSTLELGDSALYLCASSFLTSETQYFGPGTRLLVL.

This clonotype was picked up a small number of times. Here the CDR3 reads CASSFGRQGRYEQYF. CDR3 bases: TGTGCCAGCAGTTTTGGTCGACAGGGTCGCTACGAGCAGTACTTC. The J gene is TRBJ2-7, the V gene TRBV6-5; TRBD1 agrees at 7 bases. The V and J ends lost 4 bases and 3 bases, in that order; junction bases with no gene match: 9. Germline loops: CDR1 MNHEY, CDR2 SVGAGI. This CDR3 has 15 residues.

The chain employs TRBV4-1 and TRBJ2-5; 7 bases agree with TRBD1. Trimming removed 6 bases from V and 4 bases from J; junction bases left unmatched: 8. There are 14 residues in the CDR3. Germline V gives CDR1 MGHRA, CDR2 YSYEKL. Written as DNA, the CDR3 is TGCGCCAGCAGTCAACGACAGGGCCCAGAGACCCAGTACTTC. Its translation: CASSQRQGPETQYF.

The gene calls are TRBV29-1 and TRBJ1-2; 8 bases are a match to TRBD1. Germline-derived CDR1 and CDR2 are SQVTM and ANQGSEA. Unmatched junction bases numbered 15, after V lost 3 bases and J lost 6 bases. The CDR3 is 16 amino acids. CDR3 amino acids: CSVESPNVGQGDGYTF. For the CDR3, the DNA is TGCAGCGTTGAGTCCCCGAACGTCGGACAGGGTGATGGCTACACCTTC. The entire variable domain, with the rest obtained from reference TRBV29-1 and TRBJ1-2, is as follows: SAVISQKPSRDICQRGTSLTIQCQVDSQVTMMFWYRQQPGQSLTLIATANQGSEATYESGFVIDKFPISRPNLTFSTLTVSNMSPEDSSIYLCSVESPNVGQGDGYTFGSGTRLTVV.

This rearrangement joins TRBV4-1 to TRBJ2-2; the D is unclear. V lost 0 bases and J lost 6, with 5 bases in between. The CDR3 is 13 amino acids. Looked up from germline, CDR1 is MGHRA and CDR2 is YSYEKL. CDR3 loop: CASSQERAGELFF. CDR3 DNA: TGCGCCAGCAGCCAAGAAAGGGCCGGGGAGCTGTTTTTT.

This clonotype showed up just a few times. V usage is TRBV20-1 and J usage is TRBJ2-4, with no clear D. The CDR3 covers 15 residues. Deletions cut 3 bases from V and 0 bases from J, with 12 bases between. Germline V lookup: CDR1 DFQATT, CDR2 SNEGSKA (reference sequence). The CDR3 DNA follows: TGCAGTGCTAGTCGCGGAAACCTAGCCAAAAACATTCAGTACTTC. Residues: CSASRGNLAKNIQYF.

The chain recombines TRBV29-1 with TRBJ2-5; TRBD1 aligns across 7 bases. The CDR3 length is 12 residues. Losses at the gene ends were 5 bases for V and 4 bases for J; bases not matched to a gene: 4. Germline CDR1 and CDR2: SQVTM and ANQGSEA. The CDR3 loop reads CSVIRQGETQYF. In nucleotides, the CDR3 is TGCAGCGTTATCCGACAGGGAGAGACCCAGTACTTC.

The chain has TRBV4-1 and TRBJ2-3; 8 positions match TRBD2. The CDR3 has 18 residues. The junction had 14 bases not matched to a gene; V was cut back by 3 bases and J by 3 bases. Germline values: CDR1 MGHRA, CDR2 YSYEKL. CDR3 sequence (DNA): TGCGCCAGCAGCCATCTCGGGGGGGCCCAGATAGGAACAGATACGCAGTATTTT. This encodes CASSHLGGAQIGTDTQYF.

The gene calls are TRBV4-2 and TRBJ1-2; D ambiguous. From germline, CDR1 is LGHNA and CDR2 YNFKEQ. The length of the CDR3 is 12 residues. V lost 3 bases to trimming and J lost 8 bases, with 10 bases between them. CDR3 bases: TGTGCCAGCAGCCATACCAGAGGAGGCTACACCTTC. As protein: CASSHTRGGYTF.

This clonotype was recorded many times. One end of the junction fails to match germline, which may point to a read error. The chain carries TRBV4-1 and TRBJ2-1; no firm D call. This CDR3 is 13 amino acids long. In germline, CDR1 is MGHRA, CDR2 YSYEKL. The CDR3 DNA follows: TGTGCCAGCAGCCAAGTGCGCTACAATGAGCAGTTCTTC. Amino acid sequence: CASSQVRYNEQFF.